Below, 28 T cell receptor beta chains from the same sample are listed, as sequenced in a study of T-cell reconstitution after alpha-beta-depleted transplantation in children. TCRbeta library construction was performed incorporating unique molecular identifiers. TCRdb re-derived calls from the PCR reads in MiXCR, one entry per CDR3 protein. The sample shows 580,000 or so distinct CDR3 sequences, 20% to 25% of them seen only once. This specimen was PBMCs, mostly from graft donor cells, taken 360 days after TCRalphabeta/CD19-depleted stem cell transplant. The receptors derive from a boy under three years old who had a stem cell transplant for acute myeloid leukemia, so the T cells may come from the graft donor.

The V call is TRBV10-2, the J call TRBJ2-2; no firm D call. Trimming left V 4 bases short and J 14 bases short, with 11 bases between. The CDR3 consists of 11 residues. Germline loops: CDR1 WSHSY, CDR2 SAAADI. The CDR3 sequence is CASSGVPDLFF. CDR3 bases: TGCGCCAGCAGTGGGGTCCCAGACCTGTTTTTT.

This clonotype was counted a few times. The chain is built from TRBV10-3 and TRBJ2-7; TRBD1 matches at 9 bases. The CDR3 sequence is 13 residues long. Germline assignment: CDR1 ENHRY and CDR2 SYGVKD. Losses at the gene ends were 2 bases for V and 4 bases for J; bases not matched to a gene: 0. CDR3 loop: CAISEGQGYEQYV. The DNA for the CDR3 is TGTGCCATCAGTGAGGGACAGGGGTACGAGCAGTACGTC.

This clonotype was counted many times. The gene calls are TRBV7-9 and TRBJ2-2, with no clear D. The CDR3 is made up of 16 amino acids. Germline CDR1 is SEHNR and CDR2 is FQNEAQ (reference sequence). Trimming removed 1 base at V and 0 bases at J, with 9 bases between. The CDR3 DNA is TGTGCCAGCAGCTTAGGATTTGGTGCGAACACCGGGGAGCTGTTTTTT. Protein sequence: CASSLGFGANTGELFF.

The chain employs TRBV12-3 or TRBV12-4 and TRBJ1-1; 8 positions agree with TRBD1. The V segment lost 5 bases and the J segment 5 bases; nucleotides outside the gene matches: 10. CDR3 length: 15 amino acids. CDR3 in DNA: TGTGCCAGCAGTGAGGACAGGGTGAGGGGAACTGAAGCTTTCTTT. Residues: CASSEDRVRGTEAFF.

The chain has TRBV7-6 and TRBJ2-7; the D gene is possibly TRBD1 (5 bases). V lost 5 bases and J lost 3, with 11 bases in between. This CDR3 has 13 residues. CDR1 is SGHVS, CDR2 FNYEAQ, per germline. CDR3 nucleotide sequence: TGTGCCAGCAGCCAGGGTTGGGACTACGAGCAGTACTTC. Protein: CASSQGWDYEQYF.

The rearrangement joins TRBV6-2 or TRBV6-3 to TRBJ2-6, with D tentatively TRBD1 or TRBD2 (5 bases each). With 6 bases removed from V and 12 bases from J, the gap between germline ends came to 21 bases. Germline V gene lookup returns CDR1 MNHEY and CDR2 SVGEGT. This CDR3 has 15 residues. Here the CDR3 DNA reads TGTGCCAGCAGCCTTCGAGGGACCGCGCTATCCGTCCTGACTTTC. It specifies CASSLRGTALSVLTF.

This chain connects TRBV6-1 to TRBJ2-3; D may match TRBD1 or TRBD2 (5 bases each). Germline CDR1 and CDR2: MNHNS and SASEGT. This CDR3 has 14 amino acids. V gave up 5 bases and J gave up 2 bases, with 11 bases separating them. In DNA, the CDR3 is TGTGCCAGCAGTCAAGAGGGGCACACAGATACGCAGTATTTT. This encodes CASSQEGHTDTQYF.

This clonotype has a count of ten or more. The chain carries TRBV20-1 and TRBJ2-7, with 7 bases aligning to TRBD2. V lost 4 bases and J lost 2; bases outside the gene matches: 8. The CDR3 is 14 amino acids. Germline loops: CDR1 DFQATT, CDR2 SNEGSKA (reference sequence). The CDR3 DNA follows: TGCAGTGCTATACTCCCCGCGGGGGCCTACGAGCAGTACGTC. Translating gives CSAILPAGAYEQYV.

There are a few counts of this clonotype. The chain recombines TRBV7-2 with TRBJ2-3, with D perhaps TRBD2 (6 bases). Trimming removed 1 base at V and 2 bases at J, with 10 bases between. The CDR3 length is 15 residues. Germline assignment: CDR1 SGHTA and CDR2 FQGNSA. CDR3 region: CASSLVRLDTDTQYF. The CDR3 nucleotides are TGTGCCAGCAGCTTAGTGCGACTAGACACAGATACGCAGTATTTT.

Many counts were recorded for this clonotype. The V and J genes are TRBV20-1 and TRBJ2-5, with D perhaps given as TRBD1 or TRBD2 (5 bases each). This CDR3 is 14 amino acids long. V was clipped by 1 base and J by 2 bases, with 11 bases between them. From germline, CDR1 is DFQATT and CDR2 SNEGSKA (reference sequence). The CDR3 DNA sequence: TGCAGTGCTAGAGGGGGTGGGGGTCAAGAGACCCAGTACTTC. This gives the protein CSARGGGGQETQYF.

This clonotype was observed a handful of times. This chain uses TRBV6-2 or TRBV6-3 with TRBJ1-2; D unclear. CDR3 length equals 15 residues. The ends were cut back, 2 bases at V and 5 bases at J, with 15 bases in the middle. Per the germline V gene, CDR1 is MNHEY and CDR2 is SVGEGT. The CDR3 loop reads CASSYPFQEAYGYTF. The DNA for the CDR3 is TGTGCCAGCAGTTACCCGTTCCAGGAGGCGTATGGCTACACCTTC.

The V gene is TRBV6-1, the J gene TRBJ2-7; TRBD1 is a possible D gene (6 bases). Germline values: CDR1 MNHNS, CDR2 SASEGT. V was cut by 6 bases and J by 0 bases, with 15 bases left in between. The CDR3 sequence is 15 residues long. The CDR3 spells CASSIRQESSYEQYF. Here the CDR3 DNA reads TGTGCCAGCAGCATTCGACAGGAGAGCTCCTACGAGCAGTACTTC.

This clonotype showed up many times. The chain recombines TRBV7-2 with TRBJ2-1; D gene uncertain. CDR3 size: 13 residues. CDR1 is SGHTA and CDR2 is FQGNSA in the germline V gene. Trimming took off 7 bases at V and 3 bases at J, with 10 bases between the two ends. CDR3 region: CASMPAGYNEQFF. The CDR3, as DNA: TGTGCCAGCATGCCGGCAGGCTACAATGAGCAGTTCTTC.

This clonotype turned up a few times. V gene TRBV20-1 combines with J gene TRBJ2-1; TRBD2 agrees at 9 bases. Germline assignment: CDR1 DFQATT and CDR2 SNEGSKA (reference sequence). The CDR3 spans 15 residues. The V and J ends lost 3 bases and 7 bases, in that order; junction bases with no gene match: 10. DNA of the CDR3: TGCAGTGCTAGCCAGAGAAGCGGGGGGTGGAATGAGCAGTTCTTC. This gives the protein CSASQRSGGWNEQFF.

About this clonotype: A much larger clone lies one base from this, so it may be a read error. The chain employs TRBV10-3 and TRBJ1-2; D ambiguous. CDR3 length equals 15 residues. The germline CDR1 and CDR2 sequences are ENHRY and SYGVKD. Trimming pared 0 bases from V and 6 bases from J, leaving 14 bases between. The CDR3 nucleotides are TGTGCCATCAGTGAGTCGGACGATAAGTCGAATGGCTACACCTTC. The encoded protein is CAISESDDKSNGYTF.

This clonotype was seen more than once but under ten times. The chain joins TRBV7-9 to TRBJ2-5; no clear D. The CDR3 is made up of 16 amino acids. V lost 3 bases and J 0 bases, leaving 14 bases between the germline ends. Germline V lookup: CDR1 SEHNR, CDR2 FQNEAQ (reference sequence). The CDR3 region has the DNA TGTGCCAGCAGCTTTTCCCTGACCAATTACCAAGAGACCCAGTACTTC. Encoded protein: CASSFSLTNYQETQYF. The complete variable domain, with remaining parts taken from reference TRBV7-9 and TRBJ2-5, reads DTGVSQNPRHKITKRGQNVTFRCDPISEHNRLYWYRQTLGQGPEFLTYFQNEAQLEKSRLLSDRFSAERPKGSFSTLEIQRTEQGDSAMYLCASSFSLTNYQETQYFGPGTRLLVL.

This clonotype was seen a few times. This chain links TRBV20-1 with TRBJ2-4, with TRBD2 identical over 8 bases. The CDR3 spans 17 residues. V shed 2 bases and J 6 bases; nucleotides not matched to a gene: 15. Germline CDR1 and CDR2: DFQATT and SNEGSKA (reference sequence). CDR3 DNA sequence: TGCAGTGCTAGAATCCCCCGGGCGGGGGGCGCTGGAAACATTCAGTACTTC. This translates into CSARIPRAGGAGNIQYF.

This chain joins TRBV5-4 and TRBJ2-3; 7 bases fit TRBD2. The V and J ends lost 4 bases and 3 bases, in that order; junction bases with no gene match: 11. Germline V CDR1 and CDR2: SGHNT, YYREEE (reference sequence). The CDR3 runs 16 residues. CDR3 nucleotides: TGTGCCAGCAGCGTCCGGGGGGTGTCGGGAACAGATACGCAGTATTTT. Translating gives CASSVRGVSGTDTQYF.

This chain links TRBV27 with TRBJ1-6; a weak D match, TRBD1 (6 bases). This CDR3 has 15 amino acids. Germline V gives CDR1 MNHEY, CDR2 SMNVEV (reference sequence). Trimming cost V 5 bases and J 7 bases, with 15 bases left between them. The chain's CDR3 is CASSVRKGGNSPLHF. The DNA of the CDR3 is TGTGCCAGCAGTGTCAGGAAAGGGGGGAATTCACCCCTCCACTTT.

CDR3 coding DNA: TGTGCCAGCTCACCTCTAGCGGCCCAAGAGACCCAGTACTTC. Protein sequence: CASSPLAAQETQYF. This rearrangement joins TRBV18 to TRBJ2-5; TRBD2 matches at 7 bases. The CDR3 has 14 amino acids. Germline lookup yields CDR1 KGHSH and CDR2 LQKENI. V lost 3 bases, J lost 1 base, and 2 bases stayed unmatched.

This clonotype has a handful of counts. The V call is TRBV6-2 or TRBV6-3, the J call TRBJ1-1; D is unresolved. V was pared by 5 bases and J by 4 bases, with 17 bases between. The CDR3 totals 15 residues. Germline assignment: CDR1 MNHEY and CDR2 SVGEGT. CDR3 loop: CASSGREGRATEAFF. CDR3 bases: TGTGCCAGCAGTGGTCGCGAAGGGAGGGCCACTGAAGCTTTCTTT.

This clonotype has more than one count but fewer than ten. V gene TRBV4-3 combines with J gene TRBJ1-1; the match to TRBD1 covers 10 bases. This CDR3 region has 13 residues. The germline CDR1 and CDR2 sequences are LGHNA and YSLEER. V lost 3 bases, J lost 11 bases, and 6 bases stayed unmatched. Here the CDR3 DNA reads TGCGCCAGCAGCCAGTTCGGGACAGGGGACGCTTTCTTT. Its translation: CASSQFGTGDAFF.

The chain employs TRBV4-3 and TRBJ2-7; 10 bases are a match to TRBD2. Germline-derived CDR1 and CDR2 are LGHNA and YSLEER. V lost 4 bases, J lost 0 bases, and 6 bases stayed unmatched. This CDR3 comprises 16 residues. Written as DNA, the CDR3 is TGCGCCAGCAGCCGTGGGACTAGCGCTATCTCCTACGAGCAGTACTTC. Protein sequence: CASSRGTSAISYEQYF.

The V call is TRBV18, the J call TRBJ2-3, with 10 bases that match TRBD1. Germline V lookup: CDR1 KGHSH, CDR2 LQKENI. The CDR3 totals 15 residues. V shed 8 bases and J 3 bases; nucleotides not matched to a gene: 8. CDR3 DNA: TGTGCCAGCAGTCCCCGGACAGGGGGAACAGATACGCAGTATTTT. The encoded protein is CASSPRTGGTDTQYF. Based on the CDR3 plus reference TRBV18 and TRBJ2-3, the full variable domain is NAGVMQNPRHLVRRRGQEARLRCSPMKGHSHVYWYRQLPEEGLKFMVYLQKENIIDESGMPKERFSAEFPKEGPSILRIQQVVRGDSAAYFCASSPRTGGTDTQYFGPGTRLTVL.

V usage is TRBV4-3 and J usage is TRBJ2-3, with 7 bases aligning to TRBD2. Germline trimming cut 5 bases from V and 4 bases from J; bases unmatched to any gene: 6. Germline assignment: CDR1 LGHNA and CDR2 YSLEER. The CDR3 contains 14 residues. The CDR3 sequence is CASSRGGWPDTQYF. The DNA of the CDR3 is TGCGCCAGCAGCAGGGGAGGGTGGCCAGATACGCAGTATTTT.

This clonotype was picked up many times. The V call is TRBV28, the J call TRBJ1-5; D not resolved. Germline CDR1 reads MDHEN; CDR2 reads SYDVKM. This CDR3 is built from 16 residues. V lost 5 bases and J 2 bases, leaving 16 bases between the germline ends. The CDR3, as DNA: TGTGCCAGCAGTCCACGGACTAACCCTCGCAATCAGCCCCAGCATTTT. It specifies CASSPRTNPRNQPQHF.

This clonotype was counted between two and nine times. The chain carries TRBV24-1 and TRBJ2-1; 8 nucleotides line up with TRBD1. Germline trimming cut 4 bases from V and 8 bases from J; bases unmatched to any gene: 9. The CDR3 loop spans 15 amino acids. Germline V lookup: CDR1 KGHDR, CDR2 SFDVKD. This CDR3 is CATSDPGQGSDEQFF. Written as DNA, the CDR3 is TGTGCCACCAGTGACCCTGGACAGGGCTCGGATGAGCAGTTCTTC.

This clonotype was detected only a few times. The CDR3 DNA follows: TGCAGTGCTAGAGGACTAGCGGGGGGGCCTAATGAGCAGTTCTTC. It encodes CSARGLAGGPNEQFF. The chain uses TRBV20-1 and TRBJ2-1; TRBD2 matches 14 bases. Trimming took 1 base from V and 7 from J; bases not matched to a gene: 3. Germline CDR1 reads DFQATT; CDR2 reads SNEGSKA (reference sequence). This CDR3 is 15 amino acids long.